Presented here are 28 T cell receptor beta chains from one specimen sequenced in a study of shared clonotypes between healthy human individuals. Using immunoSEQ multiplex PCR, the repertoire was profiled, and TCRdb retains in-frame clones only, with some absent. Of hundreds of thousands of clones listed, under 80% were seen once; the top ten hold around 1.6%. The specimen sequenced was memory CD4+ T cells sorted from blood. Regarding subset: CD45RA-negative fraction. The source of these receptors is a woman aged 25 to 39 in good health.

V is TRBV1 and J is TRBJ1-6; the D segment call TRBD1 is taken from the table without a DNA check. TRBV1 is a known pseudogene. The CDR3 has 15 amino acids. The CDR3 protein is CTSSQEEQGGSPLHF. In DNA, the CDR3 is TGCACCAGCAGCCAAGAGGAACAGGGTGGGTCACCCCTCCACTTT.

The J gene is TRBJ2-1, the V gene TRBV6-1, with no clear D. The germline V gene has CDR1 MNHNS and CDR2 SASEGT. V was trimmed by 3 bases and J by 9 bases, leaving 18 bases between them. The CDR3 runs 15 residues. The CDR3 DNA reads as TGTGCCAGCAGTGACGGGTCCGCGGCGTACGGTGAGCAGTTCTTC. Translating gives CASSDGSAAYGEQFF.

The chain joins TRBV12-5 to TRBJ2-3; possibly TRBD1 for D (5 bases). The V gene lost 3 bases and the J gene lost 6 bases, with 16 bases spanning the gap. Looked up from germline, CDR1 is LGHNT and CDR2 is FRNRAP. This CDR3 is built from 15 residues. The CDR3 DNA is TGTGCTAGTGGTTTCGGTCAGGGTGGGCGCGATACGCAGTATTTT. This translates into CASGFGQGGRDTQYF.

This sequence joins TRBV15 and TRBJ1-1, with 7 bases that match TRBD1. Trimming at V came to 5 bases and at J to 0 bases, leaving 6 bases not matched to a gene. Germline loops: CDR1 LNHNV, CDR2 YYDKDF (reference sequence). The CDR3 has 15 residues. The CDR3 coding sequence is TGTGCCACCAGCGGGAAGGGGGCTTTGAACACTGAAGCTTTCTTT. As protein: CATSGKGALNTEAFF.

This chain connects TRBV27 to TRBJ2-7; the D is unclear. The CDR3 covers 14 residues. The germline V gene has CDR1 MNHEY and CDR2 SMNVEV (reference sequence). Trimming pared 6 bases from V and 7 bases from J, leaving 19 bases between. Here the CDR3 reads CASSPFIGDGEQYF. CDR3 coding DNA: TGTGCCAGCAGCCCCTTCATTGGGGATGGGGAGCAGTACTTC.

On this clone itself: In the same sample, other DNA sequences code for this CDR3. This chain connects TRBV18 to TRBJ1-5, with 7 positions matching TRBD1. Unmatched junction bases numbered 1, after V lost 3 bases and J lost 2 bases. This CDR3 is 14 amino acids long. The germline gives CDR1 KGHSH, CDR2 LQKENI. The CDR3 loop reads CASSPGQGNQPQHF. The CDR3 DNA reads as TGTGCCAGCTCACCTGGACAGGGCAATCAGCCCCAGCATTTT.

This clone was detected a few times. The V call is TRBV6-5, the J call TRBJ2-1, with TRBD1 matching 7 bases. The CDR3 has 14 residues. CDR1 is MNHEY and CDR2 is SVGAGI in the germline V gene. With 6 bases clipped from V and 1 base from J, the junction kept 3 bases outside the gene matches. CDR3 nucleotides: TGTGCCAGCAGCAAGGGACAGTCCTACAATGAGCAGTTCTTC. Protein product: CASSKGQSYNEQFF.

This clone was seen only a few times. The genes are TRBV4-2 and TRBJ1-2; a possible D gene is TRBD1 (5 bases). The V gene's germline CDR1 is LGHNA and CDR2 YNFKEQ. The CDR3 extends over 15 amino acids. V lost 3 bases and J 8 bases, leaving 19 bases between the germline ends. CDR3 sequence: CASSQLNSQGGGYTF. DNA of the CDR3: TGTGCCAGCAGCCAGTTAAACTCCCAGGGAGGCGGCTACACCTTC.

V and J are TRBV27 and TRBJ2-7, with 8 bases aligning to TRBD2. Germline trimming cut 5 bases from V and 0 bases from J; bases unmatched to any gene: 9. This CDR3 region has 16 residues. In germline, CDR1 is MNHEY, CDR2 SMNVEV (reference sequence). DNA for the CDR3: TGTGCCAGCAGTCAGCTAGCGGGCGGGATCTCCTACGAGCAGTACTTC. Its protein product is CASSQLAGGISYEQYF.

This chain joins TRBV27 and TRBJ2-7, with D perhaps given as TRBD1 or TRBD2 (5 bases each). The germline CDR1 and CDR2 sequences are MNHEY and SMNVEV (reference sequence). The V and J ends lost 2 bases and 0 bases respectively, with 17 bases between them. The CDR3 runs to 17 residues. Here the CDR3 reads CASSLHVRGGSSYEQYF. Here the CDR3 DNA reads TGTGCCAGCAGTTTACACGTCCGGGGCGGTAGCTCCTACGAGCAGTACTTC.

The chain links TRBV29-1 to TRBJ1-1; TRBD1 matches 7 bases. Unmatched junction bases numbered 15, after V lost 7 bases and J lost 4 bases. CDR1 and CDR2 from the germline V gene are SQVTM and ANQGSEA. CDR3 length: 15 residues. CDR3 coding DNA: TGCAGCGGCCTAATCGATATAGGGGGCCCCACTGAAGCTTTCTTT. The encoded protein is CSGLIDIGGPTEAFF. Full variable domain (remainder filled in from reference TRBV29-1 and TRBJ1-1): SAVISQKPSRDICQRGTSLTIQCQVDSQVTMMFWYRQQPGQSLTLIATANQGSEATYESGFVIDKFPISRPNLTFSTLTVSNMSPEDSSIYLCSGLIDIGGPTEAFFGQGTRLTVV.

The rearrangement uses TRBV28 and TRBJ2-7; D not certain. CDR3 length: 13 residues. The V and J ends lost 5 bases and 4 bases respectively, with 12 bases between them. Germline assignment: CDR1 MDHEN and CDR2 SYDVKM. The CDR3 sequence: CASSQTPHYEQYF. CDR3 bases: TGTGCCAGCAGTCAAACCCCCCATTACGAGCAGTACTTC.

V is TRBV7-3 and J is TRBJ2-1, with 11 bases fitting TRBD2. Trimming cost V 5 bases and J 4 bases; bases outside gene matches: 4. This CDR3 is built from 15 residues. From germline, CDR1 is SGHTA and CDR2 FQGTGA. CDR3 in amino acids: CASSPGLAVYNEQFF. For the CDR3, the DNA is TGTGCCAGCAGCCCGGGACTAGCGGTTTACAATGAGCAGTTCTTC.

The V gene is TRBV19, the J gene TRBJ2-1; the D gene is possibly TRBD2 (6 bases). Trimming took off 5 bases at V and 0 bases at J, with 14 bases between the two ends. This CDR3 is 16 amino acids long. Germline CDR1 reads LNHDA; CDR2 reads SQIVND (reference sequence). CDR3 residues: CASSGGAGGSYNEQFF. CDR3 nucleotides: TGTGCCAGTAGTGGAGGGGCGGGTGGCTCCTACAATGAGCAGTTCTTC.

This clone was detected only a few times. The chain carries TRBV5-1 and TRBJ2-3; D gene uncertain. V lost 5 bases, J lost 1 base, and 8 bases lay in between. The CDR3 has 13 amino acids. Germline CDR1 reads SGHRS; CDR2 reads YFSETQ. DNA of the CDR3: TGCGCCAGCAGTTTTCGACGCACAGATACGCAGTATTTT. Translated: CASSFRRTDTQYF.

V gene TRBV5-6 combines with J gene TRBJ2-1; 10 bases line up with TRBD2. The CDR3 contains 16 residues. The V gene end was trimmed by 3 bases and the J gene end by 4 bases; junction bases not matched to a gene: 7. Germline lookup yields CDR1 SGHDT and CDR2 YYEEEE. The CDR3 DNA reads TGTGCCAGCAGCTCCCGACTACTAGCGGGATACAATGAGCAGTTCTTC. It translates to CASSSRLLAGYNEQFF.

The rearrangement links TRBV5-1 to TRBJ2-7, with 8 bases matching TRBD2. Trimming took 0 bases from V and 5 from J; bases not matched to a gene: 10. The germline CDR1 and CDR2 sequences are SGHRS and YFSETQ. CDR3 length: 16 amino acids. In DNA form, the CDR3 reads TGCGCCAGCAGCTTGGATGGGGTAGCGGGACTCGACGAGCAGTACTTC. Translated, it gives CASSLDGVAGLDEQYF.

This rearrangement joins TRBV7-9 to TRBJ2-7; possible D gene TRBD1, 5 bases. V gave up 5 bases and J gave up 3 bases, with 23 bases separating them. CDR3 length: 17 amino acids. Looked up from germline, CDR1 is SEHNR and CDR2 is FQNEAQ (reference sequence). The CDR3 DNA sequence: TGTGCCAGCAGCCAACCCTCTGACAGATCCGACATCTACGAGCAGTACTTC. This sequence encodes CASSQPSDRSDIYEQYF.

This clone showed up just once. The CDR3 coding sequence is TGTGCCAGCAGTGACTTCAGAGGGGGCTACACCTTC. As protein: CASSDFRGGYTF. The genes are TRBV27 and TRBJ1-2; D uncertain. Trimming left V 5 bases short and J 8 bases short, with 12 bases between. The CDR3 consists of 12 residues. CDR1 MNHEY and CDR2 SMNVEV come from the germline V gene (reference sequence).

This chain joins TRBV28 and TRBJ2-7; the D gene is possibly TRBD2 (5 bases). Germline CDR1 MDHEN, CDR2 SYDVKM. V lost 4 bases, J lost 2 bases, and 12 bases lay in between. CDR3 length: 14 residues. The CDR3 loop reads CASSWALRAYEQYF. The CDR3 nucleotides are TGTGCCAGCAGTTGGGCTTTGCGGGCCTACGAGCAGTACTTC.

There are many counts of this clone. The chain has TRBV7-2 and TRBJ2-2, with TRBD1 identical over 8 bases. V was clipped by 3 bases and J by 0 bases; unmatched bases: 6. The CDR3 spans 17 residues. Germline CDR1 is SGHTA and CDR2 is FQGNSA. CDR3 coding DNA: TGTGCCAGCAGCTTCCCCAGGACAGGGCCGAACACCGGGGAGCTGTTTTTT. Translation gives CASSFPRTGPNTGELFF.

The chain uses TRBV30 and TRBJ2-5, with D perhaps TRBD1 or TRBD2 (5 bases each). The CDR3 extends over 11 amino acids. Germline CDR1 and CDR2: GTSNPN and SVGIG (reference sequence). With 5 bases removed from V and 1 base from J, the gap between germline ends came to 5 bases. The CDR3 loop reads CAWGGQETQYF. The CDR3, as DNA: TGTGCCTGGGGGGGCCAAGAGACCCAGTACTTC.

J is TRBJ1-4 and V is TRBV7-3; D remains ambiguous. The length of the CDR3 is 16 residues. Germline V lookup: CDR1 SGHTA, CDR2 FQGTGA. The ends were cut back, 5 bases at V and 0 bases at J, with 13 bases in the middle. The CDR3 region has the DNA TGTGCCAGCAGCCCGAGGACGGACGCAACTAATGAAAAACTGTTTTTT. Protein sequence: CASSPRTDATNEKLFF.

This chain links TRBV19 with TRBJ2-3; no clear D. The germline V gene encodes CDR1 LNHDA and CDR2 SQIVND (reference sequence). This CDR3 has 11 residues. Trimming cost V 5 bases and J 6 bases, with 6 bases left between them. The CDR3 loop reads CASSFVDTQYF. CDR3 DNA: TGTGCCAGTAGTTTCGTGGATACGCAGTATTTT.

This clone came up a few times. The chain employs TRBV18 and TRBJ2-7, with 7 nucleotides matching TRBD2. The CDR3 consists of 15 residues. The ends lost 6 bases at V and 3 bases at J; junction bases unmatched: 11. Germline V gene sequence: CDR1 KGHSH, CDR2 LQKENI. Here the CDR3 DNA reads TGTGCCAGCTCTCTGGTGGGGGAGGGCCTCTACGAGCAGTACTTC. Translated, it gives CASSLVGEGLYEQYF.

This chain uses TRBV5-4 with TRBJ2-1; 7 bases are a match to TRBD2. The CDR3 is made up of 14 amino acids. Germline V lookup: CDR1 SGHNT, CDR2 YYREEE (reference sequence). Trimming removed 8 bases from V and 10 bases from J; junction bases left unmatched: 15. CDR3 loop: CASTSGGGNREQFF. As DNA, the CDR3 is TGTGCCAGTACCTCGGGAGGAGGGAATCGCGAGCAGTTCTTC.

The chain has TRBV2 and TRBJ2-3; possibly TRBD2 for D (6 bases). Germline V lookup: CDR1 SNHLY, CDR2 FYNNEI. The CDR3 has 15 residues. V was pared by 3 bases and J by 0 bases, with 10 bases between. The CDR3 nucleotides are TGTGCCAGCAGTGACCTAGCGTCGAGCACAGATACGCAGTATTTT. This gives the protein CASSDLASSTDTQYF.

This clone was observed many times. The chain employs TRBV4-2 and TRBJ2-2; 10 bases are a match to TRBD1. The CDR3 runs to 15 residues. V gave up 4 bases and J gave up 5 bases; unmatched junction bases: 4. CDR1 LGHNA and CDR2 YNFKEQ come from the germline V gene. As DNA, the CDR3 is TGTGCCAGCAGCCCCGGGACAGGGGATACCGGGGAGCTGTTTTTT. This encodes CASSPGTGDTGELFF.